Presented here are 29 T cell receptor beta chains from one specimen sequenced in a study of T-cell reconstitution after alpha-beta-depleted transplantation in children. A TCRbeta library incorporating unique molecular identifiers was prepared. TCRdb reprocessed the PCR reads with MiXCR, giving one entry per CDR3 protein. The table records 450,000 to 600,000 distinct CDR3 sequences, 13% of them present only once. This specimen consisted of PBMCs, mostly from graft donor cells, obtained 360 days after TCRalphabeta/CD19-depleted stem cell transplant. The receptors were sampled from a male patient under 18 who had a stem cell transplant for acute myeloid leukemia, so the T cells may come from the graft donor.

This clonotype has a handful of counts. J is TRBJ2-7 and V is TRBV9; tentatively, D is TRBD1 (6 bases). Germline V CDR1 and CDR2: SGDLS, YYNGEE. Trimming took off 4 bases at V and 6 bases at J, with 14 bases between the two ends. The CDR3 runs to 13 residues. CDR3 DNA sequence: TGTGCCAGCAGCCCCAGGGGCCAATCCGAGCAGTACTTC. Its translation: CASSPRGQSEQYF.

The CDR3 region is CASSLAWGIEQFF. CDR3 nucleotide sequence: TGTGCCAGCAGCTTGGCCTGGGGCATTGAGCAGTTCTTC. The rearrangement uses TRBV7-2 and TRBJ2-1; tentative D call: TRBD1 (5 bases). The CDR3 has 13 residues. The V end lost 3 bases, the J end lost 9 bases, and 12 bases lay between the germline ends. Germline V CDR1 and CDR2: SGHTA, FQGNSA.

This clonotype occurred many times. The V gene is TRBV25-1, the J gene TRBJ1-3; D is unclear. V dropped 4 bases and J dropped 0 bases, with 7 bases sitting between them. Looked up from germline, CDR1 is MGHDK and CDR2 is SYGVNS. This CDR3 is 14 amino acids long. DNA of the CDR3: TGTGCCAGCAGTGCCTTGTCCTCTGGAAACACCATATATTTT. Residues: CASSALSSGNTIYF. Full variable domain (remainder filled in from reference TRBV25-1 and TRBJ1-3): EADIYQTPRYLVIGTGKKITLECSQTMGHDKMYWYQQDPGMELHLIHYSYGVNSTEKGDLSSESTVSRIRTEHFPLTLESARPSHTSQYLCASSALSSGNTIYFGEGSWLTVV.

This clonotype was picked up a small number of times. V usage is TRBV7-2 and J usage is TRBJ2-2, with a possible D match to TRBD2 (5 bases). This CDR3 region has 15 residues. Deletions cut 0 bases from V and 7 bases from J, with 12 bases between. Looked up from germline, CDR1 is SGHTA and CDR2 is FQGNSA. CDR3 protein: CASSLAIRGDGELFF. DNA of the CDR3: TGTGCCAGCAGCTTAGCTATCCGGGGTGACGGGGAGCTGTTTTTT.

This clonotype was found a few times. The V gene is TRBV28, the J gene TRBJ2-7; 16 nucleotides match TRBD2. The CDR3 is 13 residues long. Trimming removed 5 bases from V and 12 bases from J; junction bases left unmatched: 4. The V gene's germline CDR1 is MDHEN and CDR2 SYDVKM. The CDR3, as DNA: TGTGCCAGCAGTCTGGGACTAGCGGGAGGGATGTACTTC. It specifies CASSLGLAGGMYF. Supplemented by reference TRBV28 and TRBJ2-7, the full variable domain reads DVKVTQSSRYLVKRTGEKVFLECVQDMDHENMFWYRQDPGLGLRLIYFSYDVKMKEKGDIPEGYSVSREKKERFSLILESASTNQTSMYLCASSLGLAGGMYFGPGTRLTVT.

This chain links TRBV4-2 with TRBJ2-3, with D perhaps matching TRBD2 (5 bases). CDR1 and CDR2 (germline): LGHNA, YNFKEQ. The CDR3 contains 20 residues. V was clipped by 0 bases and J by 3 bases, with 25 bases between them. The CDR3 region has the DNA TGTGCCAGCAGCCAAGACTCGCCTTGGCGTGTGGCGGGCCCTACAGATACGCAGTATTTT. Its translation is CASSQDSPWRVAGPTDTQYF.

At least ten counts were recorded for this clonotype. The junction departs from germline at one end; a sequencing error may be responsible. The chain uses TRBV7-7 and TRBJ2-1; tentatively, D is TRBD2 (6 bases). The CDR3 extends over 13 amino acids. Germline lookup yields CDR1 SSHAT and CDR2 FNYEAQ (reference sequence). CDR3 DNA sequence: TGTGCTAGCAGCTCCGCGATCGGGGGTGAGCAGTTCTTC. Its translation is CASSSAIGGEQFF.

The chain is built from TRBV7-9 and TRBJ2-2, with D possibly matching TRBD2 (5 bases). The germline V and J ends were trimmed by 5 bases and 5 bases, with 9 bases remaining between them. CDR1 and CDR2 from the germline V gene are SEHNR and FQNEAQ (reference sequence). The CDR3 length is 13 residues. CDR3: CASSLLETGELFF. The CDR3 coding sequence is TGTGCCAGCAGCCTACTAGAGACCGGGGAGCTGTTTTTT.

The table lists this clonotype with many counts. This sequence joins TRBV20-1 and TRBJ1-2; 11 bases are shared with TRBD1. The CDR3 spans 13 residues. Looked up from germline, CDR1 is DFQATT and CDR2 is SNEGSKA (reference sequence). The trim removed 5 bases at V and 4 bases at J, leaving 3 bases unmatched. CDR3 DNA: TGCAGTGCTGGGGACAGGGGGTCCTATGGCTACACCTTC. Its translation: CSAGDRGSYGYTF.

In its sample, this clonotype was seen many times. V is TRBV6-1 and J is TRBJ2-1; TRBD2 aligns across 12 bases. Germline CDR1 reads MNHNS; CDR2 reads SASEGT. The CDR3 length is 18 residues. V was pared by 6 bases and J by 7 bases, with 16 bases of the junction left unmatched. CDR3 DNA: TGTGCCAGCAGCAATGACGACAGACTAGCGGGAGTTAGGAATGAGCAGTTCTTC. It encodes CASSNDDRLAGVRNEQFF.

This clonotype has just a few counts. The CDR3 sequence: CASSRDMMSYNEQFF. The DNA of the CDR3 is TGTGCCAGCTCCCGAGACATGATGTCCTACAATGAGCAGTTCTTC. This rearrangement joins TRBV18 to TRBJ2-1, with no clear D. V was shortened by 6 bases and J by 1 base, with 13 bases between the two germline ends. The germline CDR1 and CDR2 sequences are KGHSH and LQKENI. The CDR3 loop spans 15 amino acids.

Many counts were recorded for this clonotype. This chain uses TRBV12-3 or TRBV12-4 with TRBJ1-1, with D perhaps TRBD1 (6 bases). The V end was cut by 3 bases, the J end by 1 base, with 18 bases between. The CDR3 contains 17 residues. For the CDR3, the DNA is TGTGCCAGCAGTTTTGTCAGGGGCCACTTAGGGAACACTGAAGCTTTCTTT. Encoded protein: CASSFVRGHLGNTEAFF.

This sequence joins TRBV15 and TRBJ2-2, with D uncertain. Germline V gives CDR1 LNHNV, CDR2 YYDKDF (reference sequence). The CDR3 covers 13 residues. Trimming cost V 6 bases and J 3 bases, with 8 bases left between them. The CDR3 reads CATRWPDTGELFF. CDR3 DNA sequence: TGTGCCACCAGGTGGCCGGACACCGGGGAGCTGTTTTTT.

In its sample, this clonotype was seen a few times. The V and J genes are TRBV28 and TRBJ1-5; no definite D call. Germline values: CDR1 MDHEN, CDR2 SYDVKM. The CDR3 covers 15 residues. Deletions cut 5 bases from V and 0 bases from J, with 11 bases between. The CDR3 spells CASSPPLPSNQPQHF. CDR3 DNA sequence: TGTGCCAGCAGTCCCCCCCTCCCTAGCAATCAGCCCCAGCATTTT.

This clonotype was counted at least ten times. The genes are TRBV4-3 and TRBJ1-1; the D gene is possibly TRBD1 (5 bases). The germline CDR1 and CDR2 sequences are LGHNA and YSLEER. The CDR3 spans 16 residues. Between the trimmed V and J ends, which lost 0 bases and 5 bases, there was a span of 16 bases. CDR3 coding DNA: TGCGCCAGCAGCCAAGATCCCGTCAGGGTAAGGACTGAAGCTTTCTTT. Translating it yields CASSQDPVRVRTEAFF.

The gene calls are TRBV24-1 and TRBJ1-5; D gene ambiguous. Germline assignment: CDR1 KGHDR and CDR2 SFDVKD. The CDR3 consists of 13 residues. V gave up 1 base and J gave up 9 bases, with 9 bases separating them. The CDR3 spells CATSDLTSTPQHF. The DNA of the CDR3 is TGTGCCACCAGTGATTTAACATCAACGCCCCAGCATTTT.

This clonotype turned up a few times. V and J are TRBV7-2 and TRBJ2-3; D perhaps matches TRBD2 (6 bases). Trimming stripped 1 base from V and 4 bases from J, with 9 bases between. This CDR3 is 14 amino acids long. From germline, CDR1 is SGHTA and CDR2 FQGNSA. The CDR3 is CASSLGGIADTQYF. The CDR3 DNA reads TGTGCCAGCAGCTTAGGCGGGATCGCAGATACGCAGTATTTT. The variable domain in full, completed from reference TRBV7-2 and TRBJ2-3, reads GAGVSQSPSNKVTEKGKDVELRCDPISGHTALYWYRQSLGQGLEFLIYFQGNSAPDKSGLPSDRFSAERTGGSVSTLTIQRTQQEDSAVYLCASSLGGIADTQYFGPGTRLTVL.

This clonotype showed up just a few times. The chain combines TRBV10-3 with TRBJ2-7; 9 nucleotides match TRBD1. Trimming took 6 bases from V and 5 from J; bases not matched to a gene: 11. This CDR3 is built from 15 residues. Per the germline V gene, CDR1 is ENHRY and CDR2 is SYGVKD. DNA of the CDR3: TGTGCCATCAGCACCTCCGGGACAGGGTATGACGAGCAGTACTTC. Translated: CAISTSGTGYDEQYF.

This chain links TRBV5-1 with TRBJ2-1, with 7 positions matching TRBD2. Germline V gene sequence: CDR1 SGHRS, CDR2 YFSETQ. The CDR3 covers 17 residues. V shed 4 bases and J 1 base; nucleotides not matched to a gene: 11. CDR3 DNA sequence: TGCGCCAGCAGCGCTCTAGCGGCCCTGAAGTCCTACAATGAGCAGTTCTTC. Translating it yields CASSALAALKSYNEQFF.

This clonotype was seen a handful of times. The chain uses TRBV10-3 and TRBJ2-7; 9 bases agree with TRBD1. The CDR3 totals 14 residues. Germline lookup yields CDR1 ENHRY and CDR2 SYGVKD. V shed 9 bases and J 2 bases; nucleotides not matched to a gene: 8. CDR3 DNA sequence: TGTGCCATTCTCGGGACAGGGCCTCCCTACGAGCAGTACTTC. As protein: CAILGTGPPYEQYF.

The chain uses TRBV4-3 and TRBJ2-1; TRBD1 or TRBD2 may be the D gene (5 bases each). Per the germline V gene, CDR1 is LGHNA and CDR2 is YSLEER. V was trimmed by 3 bases and J by 3 bases, leaving 9 bases between them. The CDR3 extends over 14 amino acids. The CDR3 spells CASSHRDGYNEQFF. CDR3 coding DNA: TGCGCCAGCAGCCACCGGGACGGCTACAATGAGCAGTTCTTC.

The rearrangement uses TRBV21-1 and TRBJ1-2; the DNA was not compared with TRBD1, the D call given in the table. TRBV21-1 constitutes a pseudogene. This CDR3 contains 16 residues. The CDR3 here is CASSKEGWQGAGGYTF. DNA for the CDR3: TGTGCCAGCAGCAAAGAGGGCTGGCAGGGGGCTGGAGGCTACACCTTC.

The sample holds many counts of this clonotype. This chain uses TRBV28 with TRBJ2-2; 9 nucleotides match TRBD1. After removal of 11 bases from V and 3 bases from J, the junction contained 7 bases not matched to a gene. Germline CDR1 and CDR2: MDHEN and SYDVKM. The CDR3 is 14 residues long. The CDR3 DNA follows: TGTGCCGGTAACAGGGGGCTCGACACCGGGGAGCTGTTTTTT. Amino acids: CAGNRGLDTGELFF.

The chain has TRBV13 and TRBJ2-7; 8 bases map to TRBD2. Germline-derived CDR1 and CDR2 are PRHDT and FYEKMQ (reference sequence). With 5 bases clipped from V and 0 bases from J, the junction kept 6 bases outside the gene matches. The CDR3 is made up of 15 amino acids. The CDR3 coding sequence is TGTGCCAGCAGCACAACCGGACTAGCCTCCTACGAGCAGTACTTC. The encoded protein is CASSTTGLASYEQYF.

This clonotype has ten or more counts. V and J are TRBV11-2 and TRBJ2-2, with a possible D match to TRBD2 (6 bases). This CDR3 has 18 amino acids. Per germline, CDR1 SGHAT and CDR2 FQNNGV. Trimming removed 0 bases at V and 5 bases at J, with 19 bases between. CDR3 region: CASSLEPPGRDPTGELFF. DNA for the CDR3: TGTGCCAGCAGCTTAGAACCGCCGGGGCGGGATCCTACCGGGGAGCTGTTTTTT.

This chain links TRBV20-1 with TRBJ2-1; the match to TRBD2 covers 11 bases. This CDR3 is 18 amino acids long. The germline V gene has CDR1 DFQATT and CDR2 SNEGSKA (reference sequence). Trimming cost V 5 bases and J 5 bases; bases outside gene matches: 17. CDR3 sequence (DNA): TGCAGTGCTCACGATCCGGGACTAGCGGTTAGGGGGCACAATGAGCAGTTCTTC. It translates to CSAHDPGLAVRGHNEQFF.

This clonotype has more than one count but fewer than ten. The chain joins TRBV6-2 or TRBV6-3 to TRBJ2-3, with no clear D. Trimming pared 0 bases from V and 2 bases from J, leaving 6 bases between. This CDR3 region has 14 residues. Germline V gives CDR1 MNHEY, CDR2 SVGEGT. In DNA, the CDR3 is TGTGCCAGCAGTTACTCGAAGGTCACAGATACGCAGTATTTT. It is translated as CASSYSKVTDTQYF.

This clonotype came up many times. V gene TRBV20-1 combines with J gene TRBJ2-3, with 7 bases aligning to TRBD2. Germline CDR1 DFQATT, CDR2 SNEGSKA (reference sequence). CDR3 length: 14 residues. The CDR3 is CSSGSGRRTDTQYF. DNA of the CDR3: TGCAGCTCTGGTAGCGGGCGCCGCACAGATACGCAGTATTTT.

This clonotype was picked up a small number of times. The chain recombines TRBV19 with TRBJ2-2; TRBD1 might be the D (7 bases). The germline V gene encodes CDR1 LNHDA and CDR2 SQIVND (reference sequence). CDR3 length: 15 amino acids. Trimming pared 8 bases from V and 6 bases from J, leaving 19 bases between. This CDR3 is CASGGAGGFAGELFF. DNA of the CDR3: TGTGCCAGTGGAGGAGCAGGGGGGTTTGCCGGGGAGCTGTTTTTT.